Given below is one T cell receptor (beta chain) in context. The sample comes from a study of blood T cell repertoires in COVID-19. Whole-study context: Italy, Spain and the United States were the sources of the convalescent and acute COVID-19 samples. PBMCs, B-cell-depleted T cells, or T cells provided the cDNA or gDNA that made up the material.

The CDR3 spans 14 residues. CDR1 is MNHEY and CDR2 is SMNVEV in the germline V gene (reference sequence). V dropped 6 bases and J dropped 5 bases, with 14 bases sitting between them. TCRdb's table, derived via immunoSEQ multiplex PCR, lists solely in-frame clones and lacks some. The data show 160,000 or so clones, more than 75% seen once. Sequenced: PBMCs or T cells enriched from blood (not recorded which). This sequence joins TRBV27 and TRBJ1-5, with D unresolved. This clonotype originated in a man in his forties or fifties who had recovered from COVID-19. The CDR3 loop reads CASSALPGDQPQHF. The DNA for the CDR3 is TGTGCCAGCAGCGCCCTCCCCGGAGATCAGCCCCAGCATTTT.